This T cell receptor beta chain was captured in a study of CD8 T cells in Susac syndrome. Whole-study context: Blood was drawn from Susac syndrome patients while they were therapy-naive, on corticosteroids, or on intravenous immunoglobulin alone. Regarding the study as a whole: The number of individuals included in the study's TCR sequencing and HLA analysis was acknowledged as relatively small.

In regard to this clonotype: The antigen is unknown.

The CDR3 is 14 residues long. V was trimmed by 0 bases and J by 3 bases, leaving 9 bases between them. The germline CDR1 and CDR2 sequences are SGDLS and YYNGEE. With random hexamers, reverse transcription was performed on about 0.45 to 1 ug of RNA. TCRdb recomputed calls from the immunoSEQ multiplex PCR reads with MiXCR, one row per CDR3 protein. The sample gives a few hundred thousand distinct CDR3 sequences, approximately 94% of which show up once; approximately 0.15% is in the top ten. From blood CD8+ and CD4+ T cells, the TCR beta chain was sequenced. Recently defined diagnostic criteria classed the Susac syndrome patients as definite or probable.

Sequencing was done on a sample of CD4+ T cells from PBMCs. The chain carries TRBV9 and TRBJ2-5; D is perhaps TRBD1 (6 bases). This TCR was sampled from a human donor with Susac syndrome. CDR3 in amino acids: CASSVGTVKETQYF. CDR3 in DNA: TGTGCCAGCAGCGTAGGGACAGTTAAAGAGACCCAGTACTTC.